The table lists the clone carrying this TCR beta chain with many counts. These data originate in a study of T cells in Graves' hyperthyroidism and ophthalmopathy. Amplified TCR beta CDR3 regions derived from RNA transcripts. Carried out on the TCR CDR3, a first-round RT-PCR used the HTBI primer set. TCRdb reanalysed the multiplex PCR reads using MiXCR and keeps one entry per CDR3 protein. The sample shows around 450,000 distinct CDR3 sequences, roughly 15% of them seen only once. V was clipped by 6 bases and J by 8 bases; unmatched bases: 6. Germline V gene data show CDR1 as SGHAT and CDR2 as FQNNGV. The CDR3 is made up of 13 amino acids.

The TCR originated in a woman under 30 with Graves' hyperthyroidism. This sequence joins TRBV11-2 and TRBJ1-2; 10 positions agree with TRBD1. The material sequenced was blood. CDR3 sequence (DNA): TGTGCCAGCAGGGGACAGGGGAATAACGGCTACACCTTC. It yields the protein CASRGQGNNGYTF.